The sequence of this T cell receptor beta chain was determined in a study of human T cells and chemical hapten exposure. Time point here: patch test 2, 6 weeks after DPC sensitization. As for treatment: therapeutic diphenylcyclopropenone sensitization with weekly scalp DPC. This clonotype was counted ten times or more. TCRdb redid the calling of the RACE reads with MiXCR, one entry per CDR3 protein. The sample carries roughly 54,000 distinct CDR3 sequences, about 10% recorded once. The CDR3 has 14 residues. Deletions cut 6 bases from V and 1 base from J, with 12 bases between. Germline CDR1 is MNHNS and CDR2 is SASEGT.

Sequenced here: whole blood, sampled in connection with sensitization to the hapten diphenylcyclopropenone (DPC). This chain joins TRBV6-1 and TRBJ1-1; possible D gene TRBD1, 6 bases. This sequence was found in a woman in her forties or fifties with alopecia areata. Some clones in this sample may be carry-over from other donors' samples. In DNA, the CDR3 is TGTGCCAGCAGGTACACAGGGACGAACACTGAAGCTTTCTTT. It specifies CASRYTGTNTEAFF.